These 4 T cell receptor beta chains originate from one sample sequenced in a study of T cells in Graves' hyperthyroidism and ophthalmopathy. TCR beta CDR3 sequences were amplified from RNA transcripts. When the TCR CDR3 underwent first-round RT-PCR, the HTBI primer set was used. TCRdb reprocessed the multiplex PCR reads via MiXCR and lists one record per CDR3 protein. The profile shows 800,000 or so distinct CDR3 sequences, 38% of them singletons. The sample comprised blood. All receptors come from a man between 18 and 29 years old with Graves' hyperthyroidism.

This chain connects TRBV6-5 to TRBJ1-1; D is possibly TRBD1 (6 bases). The germline CDR1 and CDR2 sequences are MNHEY and SVGAGI. The CDR3 length is 14 residues. With 6 bases removed from V and 4 bases from J, the gap between germline ends came to 15 bases. The CDR3 DNA is TGTGCCAGCAGGTTGGACAGCCTATTCACTGAAGCTTTCTTT. Its protein is CASRLDSLFTEAFF.

The chain recombines TRBV19 with TRBJ2-2; D is undetermined. V was shortened by 10 bases and J by 6 bases, with 9 bases between the two germline ends. The CDR3 is made up of 11 amino acids. From germline, CDR1 is LNHDA and CDR2 SQIVND (reference sequence). CDR3 nucleotide sequence: TGTGCCACTTTAGAGGCCGGGGAGCTGTTTTTT. Protein: CATLEAGELFF.

Turning to this clonotype: A read error may explain this, as a much larger clone is one base away. This chain links TRBV7-2 with TRBJ1-4, with no clear D. The germline V gene encodes CDR1 SGHTA and CDR2 FQGNSA. Deletions cut 5 bases from V and 0 bases from J, with 10 bases between. The CDR3 sequence is 15 residues long. CDR3 bases: TGTGCCAGCAGCGCCCGATCGGCAACTAATGAAAAACTGTTTTTT. This codes for CASSARSATNEKLFF.

This clonotype has at least ten counts. The rearrangement uses TRBV29-1 and TRBJ1-2; D unresolved. This CDR3 is built from 13 residues. Trimming took 1 base from V and 6 from J, leaving 12 bases between them. Per the germline V gene, CDR1 is SQVTM and CDR2 is ANQGSEA. The CDR3 spells CSVEGVARDGYTF. CDR3 bases: TGCAGCGTTGAAGGGGTGGCCCGGGATGGCTACACCTTC.